The 5 T cell receptor beta chains in this list originate from one sample, sequenced in a study of cytomegalovirus exposure and HLA in healthy donors. It was with 60 Vbeta and 13 Jbeta primers that the PCR ran. Assay: immunoSEQ multiplex PCR; the TCRdb copy retains only in-frame clones and omits some. The top ten hold approximately 4.3% of the sample, which has about 300,000 clones, 86% seen once. Sequencing was carried out using PBMCs. All receptors come from a man between 35 and 55 years old in good health and CMV-seropositive.

The chain joins TRBV30 to TRBJ2-7; D perhaps matches TRBD1 (6 bases). Germline V CDR1 and CDR2: GTSNPN, SVGIG (reference sequence). This CDR3 spans 13 amino acids. The V and J ends lost 0 bases and 3 bases respectively, with 9 bases between them. DNA for the CDR3: TGTGCCTGGAGTGTTTCAGGGGACTACGAGCAGTACTTC. This encodes CAWSVSGDYEQYF.

This chain uses TRBV7-9 with TRBJ1-5, with D maybe TRBD1 (6 bases). This CDR3 is built from 17 residues. Germline values: CDR1 SEHNR, CDR2 FQNEAQ (reference sequence). Trimming stripped 0 bases from V and 5 bases from J, with 17 bases between. CDR3 sequence (DNA): TGTGCCAGCAGCTTAGCGCGGGGGGCGGAAATCGATCAGCCCCAGCATTTT. It is translated as CASSLARGAEIDQPQHF.

Only a few counts were recorded for this clone. J is TRBJ2-7 and V is TRBV7-8; weak D call: TRBD1 (5 bases). V was pared by 5 bases and J by 3 bases, with 14 bases between. The CDR3 totals 14 residues. CDR1 is SGHVS, CDR2 FQNEAQ, per germline. The CDR3 DNA follows: TGTGCCAGCAGCGTCGACCTTAGGGGCTACGAGCAGTACTTC. Protein product: CASSVDLRGYEQYF.

This rearrangement joins TRBV7-2 to TRBJ1-5; tentative D call: TRBD1 (5 bases). This CDR3 has 15 residues. Germline-derived CDR1 and CDR2 are SGHTA and FQGNSA. Between the trimmed V and J ends, which lost 0 bases and 4 bases, there was a span of 10 bases. CDR3: CASSLAGRVNQPQHF. CDR3 DNA: TGTGCCAGCAGCTTAGCCGGCAGGGTGAATCAGCCCCAGCATTTT.

V and J are TRBV28 and TRBJ1-4, with D maybe TRBD1 (5 bases). The CDR3 contains 13 residues. Germline CDR1 MDHEN, CDR2 SYDVKM. V lost 3 bases and J 8 bases, leaving 10 bases between the germline ends. The CDR3 reads CASSFGGFEKLFF. In nucleotides, the CDR3 is TGTGCCAGCAGTTTCGGGGGGTTCGAAAAACTGTTTTTT.